This T cell receptor (beta chain) was observed in a study of OX40 agonist ivuxolimab in advanced cancers. Looking at the study overall: Cohort: around 79% men, mean age around 61, aged roughly 23 to 79. Notes on the study in general: Clonal expansion from baseline to week 6 occurred in both CD4+ and CD8+ T cells. Antigen specificity was not determined for the expanded peripheral T cells. Low normalized T-cell clonal expansion was also seen in some nonresponders.

Libraries were prepared by immunoSEQ multiplex PCR; TCRdb keeps only in-frame clonotypes and omits some of them. The table records over 50,000 clones, about 82% of them present only once. In the case of this clone: The antigen remains unidentified.

With 4 bases clipped from V and 3 bases from J, the junction kept 4 bases outside the gene matches. Germline CDR1 reads MDHEN; CDR2 reads SYDVKM. The CDR3 runs 14 residues. The chain couples TRBV28 to TRBJ1-2; 8 bases are a match to TRBD1. Sequenced material: CD4+ or CD8+ T cells sorted from blood, taken in a trial of the OX40 agonist ivuxolimab. The source is an adult with an advanced solid tumor such as melanoma, head and neck, liver or kidney cancer. The CDR3 reads CASSSQQGDYGYTF. The DNA for the CDR3 is TGTGCCAGCAGTTCGCAACAGGGGGACTATGGCTACACCTTC.